The present T cell receptor (beta chain) was sequenced within a study of T cells after yellow fever vaccination. Study as a whole: Low-cell-number fractions were prepared with SMART-Seq v4 Ultra Low Input.

V was clipped by 3 bases and J by 0 bases, with 6 bases between them. The CDR3 is 13 amino acids. Germline V CDR1 and CDR2: GTSNPN, SVGIG (reference sequence). 5'RACE template switching produced TCR cDNA carrying a universal primer site and UMIs. From the 5' RACE reads, TCRdb called clonotypes with MiXCR, one entry per CDR3 protein. The table lists some 300,000 distinct CDR3 sequences, about 10% of them singletons, with 3% to 3.5% in the top ten. The receptor was isolated from a man aged 18 to 30 who received the YFV17D yellow fever vaccine. The gene calls are TRBV30 and TRBJ1-5; D is unclear. This specimen was CD4+ T cells sorted from PBMCs, taken 45 days after the yellow fever booster vaccination. CDR3 loop: CAWRMNSNQPQHF. The CDR3 coding sequence is TGTGCCTGGAGAATGAATAGCAATCAGCCCCAGCATTTT. The full variable domain, rest sourced from reference TRBV30 and TRBJ1-5, is SQTIHQWPATLVQPVGSPLSLECTVEGTSNPNLYWYRQAAGRGLQLLFYSVGIGQISSEVPQNLSASRPQDRQFILSSKKLLLSDSGFYLCAWRMNSNQPQHFGDGTRLSIL.